Listed here is a single T cell receptor beta chain. In the authors' methods: Estimation of nucleated cell counts relied on the amplification of reference gene primers. This table comes from immunoSEQ multiplex PCR, and its TCRdb copy is limited to in-frame clones, with some not included. V and J calls and clone size follow that table, whereas D and trimming were derived from the DNA. The sample holds approximately 270,000 clones, about 89% seen once. This sample was taken from a study of blood T cell repertoires in COVID-19. This clonotype originated in a man aged 25 to 40 with acute or convalescent COVID-19. The sequencing sample was made of peripheral blood.

CDR3 in DNA: TGTGCCAGCAGCTTCCCGGAGAGGGGGCGCGACGAGCAGTACTTC. Translated: CASSFPERGRDEQYF. The chain carries TRBV7-2 and TRBJ2-7; 7 bases match TRBD1. Germline trimming cut 3 bases from V and 5 bases from J; bases unmatched to any gene: 10. The germline V gene has CDR1 SGHTA and CDR2 FQGNSA. The CDR3 covers 15 residues.